These 28 T cell receptor beta chains were all obtained from the same sample, sequenced in a study of shared clonotypes between healthy human individuals. Clones were sequenced by immunoSEQ multiplex PCR, and TCRdb holds only the in-frame ones, with some missing. The table shows around 1 million clones, with over 60% occurring only once. The sample was memory CD4+ T cells sorted from blood. The subset here: CD45RA-negative fraction. These receptors were taken from a man aged 18 to 35 in good health.

The chain carries TRBV2 and TRBJ1-2, with a tentative D call TRBD1 (6 bases). V dropped 7 bases and J dropped 7 bases, with 19 bases sitting between them. Germline V gives CDR1 SNHLY, CDR2 FYNNEI. The length of the CDR3 is 14 residues. CDR3 sequence (DNA): TGTGCCAGCACGGCGACAGGAGCAATTCTTGGCTACACCTTC. Its translation is CASTATGAILGYTF. Supplemented by reference TRBV2 and TRBJ1-2, the full variable domain reads EPEVTQTPSHQVTQMGQEVILRCVPISNHLYFYWYRQILGQKVEFLVSFYNNEISEKSEIFDDQFSVERPDGSNFTLKIRSTKLEDSAMYFCASTATGAILGYTFGSGTRLTVV.

This clone was observed once. The chain carries TRBV5-6 and TRBJ2-1; the match to TRBD2 covers 11 bases. The CDR3 runs to 17 residues. Trimming removed 0 bases from V and 0 bases from J; junction bases left unmatched: 2. Per the germline V gene, CDR1 is SGHDT and CDR2 is YYEEEE. CDR3 in DNA: TGTGCCAGCAGCTTGGATGGGACTAGCGGCTCCTACAATGAGCAGTTCTTC. This encodes CASSLDGTSGSYNEQFF.

The rearrangement links TRBV6-5 to TRBJ2-7; D might be TRBD2 (6 bases). This CDR3 has 12 amino acids. Germline V CDR1 and CDR2: MNHEY, SVGAGI. With 2 bases removed from V and 7 bases from J, the gap between germline ends came to 9 bases. The CDR3 reads CASSYAGWEQYF. Written as DNA, the CDR3 is TGTGCCAGCAGTTACGCGGGGTGGGAGCAGTACTTC.

Notes on this clone: Other DNA sequences in the same sample also yield this CDR3. The rearrangement links TRBV7-2 to TRBJ1-2, with D perhaps TRBD1 (6 bases). V lost 3 bases, J lost 0 bases, and 11 bases lay in between. Germline V gives CDR1 SGHTA, CDR2 FQGNSA. This CDR3 is 15 amino acids long. The CDR3 reads CASSLRTAANYGYTF. Here the CDR3 DNA reads TGTGCCAGCAGCTTGAGGACAGCAGCTAACTATGGCTACACCTTC.

The V and J genes are TRBV9 and TRBJ2-5, with a possible D match to TRBD1 (7 bases). V was cut by 4 bases and J by 5 bases, with 15 bases left in between. This CDR3 contains 14 residues. Germline CDR1 SGDLS, CDR2 YYNGEE. CDR3 coding DNA: TGTGCCAGCAGCCCTCGCGGAGGGGGCGAGACCCAGTACTTC. It encodes CASSPRGGGETQYF.

The table lists this clone with many counts. CDR3 sequence: CSVPRAEAFF. CDR3 nucleotides: TGCAGTGTCCCAAGGGCTGAAGCTTTCTTT. V usage is TRBV20-1 and J usage is TRBJ1-1; D remains ambiguous. The CDR3 length is 10 residues. Trimming took off 7 bases at V and 6 bases at J, with 9 bases between the two ends. In germline, CDR1 is DFQATT, CDR2 SNEGSKA (reference sequence).

V is TRBV7-9 and J is TRBJ2-5; 8 bases match TRBD1. This CDR3 is built from 16 residues. CDR1 and CDR2 from the germline V gene are SEHNR and FQNEAQ (reference sequence). J was trimmed by 4 bases and V by 1 base; bases with no gene match: 8. The CDR3 region is CASSLVLQGASETQYF. The CDR3 DNA reads TGTGCCAGCAGCTTAGTCCTGCAGGGGGCATCAGAGACCCAGTACTTC.

This clone was detected only a few times. The genes are TRBV5-4 and TRBJ2-5; D is tentatively TRBD1 or TRBD2 (5 bases each). The DNA end lines up better with TRBJ2-7; the J call may be wrong. Germline CDR1 and CDR2: SGHNT and YYREEE (reference sequence). This CDR3 has 14 residues. For the CDR3, the DNA is TGTGCCAGCAGCCAAAAGGCGGTGGGGGACGAGCAGTACTTC. It yields the protein CASSQKAVGDEQYF.

V gene TRBV13 combines with J gene TRBJ2-5; D remains ambiguous. The germline V gene has CDR1 PRHDT and CDR2 FYEKMQ (reference sequence). The length of the CDR3 is 13 residues. The V and J ends lost 2 bases and 6 bases respectively, with 10 bases between them. The CDR3 spells CASSLRQPKTQYF. The CDR3 DNA reads as TGTGCCAGCAGCTTACGCCAGCCCAAGACCCAGTACTTC.

This clone showed up just once. The rearrangement uses TRBV5-3 and TRBJ2-5; TRBD1 or TRBD2 may be the D gene (5 bases each). TRBV5-3 is an open reading frame whose function is uncertain. This CDR3 has 12 amino acids. Trimming cost V 8 bases and J 2 bases, with 10 bases left between them. The CDR3 DNA reads as TGTGCCAGCCGGGGCGAGCAAGAGACCCAGTACTTC. Its translation is CASRGEQETQYF.

This chain uses TRBV7-6 with TRBJ2-2, with TRBD1 as a possible D gene (6 bases). The germline V and J ends were trimmed by 5 bases and 6 bases, with 10 bases remaining between them. The germline V gene has CDR1 SGHVS and CDR2 FNYEAQ. The CDR3 has 13 amino acids. The CDR3: CASSAQGSGELFF. The CDR3 coding sequence is TGTGCCAGCAGCGCGCAGGGGTCCGGGGAGCTGTTTTTT.

The chain uses TRBV7-2 and TRBJ1-2; the D is unclear. The germline V gene has CDR1 SGHTA and CDR2 FQGNSA. The CDR3 length is 14 residues. Trimming removed 3 bases at V and 1 base at J, with 9 bases between. The CDR3: CASSFDGDNYGYTF. CDR3 sequence (DNA): TGTGCCAGCAGCTTTGACGGGGATAACTATGGCTACACCTTC.

This clone came up many times. The chain has TRBV7-2 and TRBJ1-5, with D hard to call. V was shortened by 5 bases and J by 2 bases, with 4 bases between the two germline ends. CDR3 length: 12 residues. Germline lookup yields CDR1 SGHTA and CDR2 FQGNSA. In DNA form, the CDR3 reads TGTGCCAGCAGCCCGCGCAATCAGCCCCAGCATTTT. Protein sequence: CASSPRNQPQHF. Filled out from reference TRBV7-2 and TRBJ1-5, the complete variable domain reads GAGVSQSPSNKVTEKGKDVELRCDPISGHTALYWYRQSLGQGLEFLIYFQGNSAPDKSGLPSDRFSAERTGGSVSTLTIQRTQQEDSAVYLCASSPRNQPQHFGDGTRLSIL.

The CDR3 protein is CASSVRTGGITGELFF. In DNA, the CDR3 is TGTGCCAGCAGCGTACGGACAGGGGGCATCACCGGGGAGCTGTTTTTT. The rearrangement joins TRBV9 to TRBJ2-2; 11 positions agree with TRBD1. Trimming removed 1 base from V and 4 bases from J; junction bases left unmatched: 3. Germline CDR1 and CDR2: SGDLS and YYNGEE. This CDR3 has 16 residues.

Concerning this clone: The identical CDR3 is also encoded by other nucleotide sequences in the sample. J is TRBJ1-1 and V is TRBV11-2, with unresolved D. Germline values: CDR1 SGHAT, CDR2 FQNNGV. The CDR3 is made up of 14 amino acids. Trimming removed 0 bases at V and 4 bases at J, with 9 bases between. CDR3: CASSLERLSTEAFF. In DNA, the CDR3 is TGTGCCAGCAGCTTAGAAAGGTTGAGCACTGAAGCTTTCTTT.

The chain's CDR3 is CASSLGSRGNTEAFF. The CDR3 DNA follows: TGTGCCAGCAGCTTGGGGAGTCGGGGGAACACTGAAGCTTTCTTT. The V gene is TRBV5-6, the J gene TRBJ1-1; D remains ambiguous. Germline V gene sequence: CDR1 SGHDT, CDR2 YYEEEE. V lost 0 bases and J lost 1, with 10 bases in between. CDR3 length: 15 residues. Based on the CDR3 plus reference TRBV5-6 and TRBJ1-1, the full variable domain is DAGVTQSPTHLIKTRGQQVTLRCSPKSGHDTVSWYQQALGQGPQFIFQYYEEEERQRGNFPDRFSGHQFPNYSSELNVNALLLGDSALYLCASSLGSRGNTEAFFGQGTRLTVV.

The chain combines TRBV27 with TRBJ1-4; TRBD1 matches at 9 bases. This CDR3 spans 15 amino acids. The germline V gene has CDR1 MNHEY and CDR2 SMNVEV (reference sequence). With V trimmed by 5 bases and J by 5 bases, 6 bases remained unmatched. The CDR3 loop is CASSSTGGRNEKLFF. CDR3 nucleotides: TGTGCCAGCAGTAGCACAGGGGGCAGGAATGAAAAACTGTTTTTT.

The V and J genes are TRBV5-1 and TRBJ2-2; unclear D gene. The germline V gene encodes CDR1 SGHRS and CDR2 YFSETQ. Trimming pared 1 base from V and 6 bases from J, leaving 7 bases between. This CDR3 spans 13 amino acids. DNA of the CDR3: TGCGCCAGCAGCTTGCCGCTCCCCGGGGAGCTGTTTTTT. Translation gives CASSLPLPGELFF.

The genes are TRBV5-4 and TRBJ1-2; 8 bases line up with TRBD1. V gave up 4 bases and J gave up 2 bases; unmatched junction bases: 4. The CDR3 has 14 amino acids. Germline V lookup: CDR1 SGHNT, CDR2 YYREEE (reference sequence). CDR3 residues: CASSRGQENYGYTF. DNA for the CDR3: TGTGCCAGCAGCCGGGGACAGGAAAACTATGGCTACACCTTC.

This rearrangement joins TRBV15 to TRBJ2-2, with D hard to call. Trimming left V 2 bases short and J 0 bases short, with 4 bases between. The germline CDR1 and CDR2 sequences are LNHNV and YYDKDF (reference sequence). CDR3 size: 14 residues. The CDR3 DNA follows: TGTGCCACCAGCAGACAGTCGAACACCGGGGAGCTGTTTTTT. Encoded protein: CATSRQSNTGELFF.

The rearrangement links TRBV4-3 to TRBJ2-7; D is unclear. Germline V gene data show CDR1 as LGHNA and CDR2 as YSLEER. V lost 0 bases and J 0 bases, leaving 9 bases between the germline ends. CDR3 size: 15 residues. The CDR3, as DNA: TGCGCCAGCAGCCAAGAAGTCGGATACTCCTACGAGCAGTACTTC. Its translation is CASSQEVGYSYEQYF.

The V call is TRBV27, the J call TRBJ2-5, with 9 bases lining up with TRBD2. V lost 3 bases and J lost 7; bases outside the gene matches: 12. The V gene's germline CDR1 is MNHEY and CDR2 SMNVEV (reference sequence). CDR3 size: 16 residues. In nucleotides, the CDR3 is TGTGCCAGCAGTTTCCGAGCTAGCGGGGCCCCCGGGACCCAGTACTTC. This gives the protein CASSFRASGAPGTQYF.

The CDR3 protein is CASSLRGLTEAFF. CDR3 in DNA: TGCGCCAGCAGCTTAAGGGGGCTGACTGAAGCTTTCTTT. J is TRBJ1-1 and V is TRBV5-1; 7 bases match TRBD1. The V gene end was trimmed by 2 bases and the J gene end by 5 bases; junction bases not matched to a gene: 3. Germline CDR1 SGHRS, CDR2 YFSETQ. This CDR3 region has 13 residues.

The gene calls are TRBV5-4 and TRBJ2-1; TRBD1 agrees at 10 bases. There are 15 residues in the CDR3. Looked up from germline, CDR1 is SGHNT and CDR2 is YYREEE (reference sequence). V gave up 4 bases and J gave up 8 bases; unmatched junction bases: 9. CDR3 protein: CASSRGQGPSDEQFF. CDR3 nucleotides: TGTGCCAGCAGCAGGGGACAGGGGCCGAGCGATGAGCAGTTCTTC.

V gene TRBV6-5 combines with J gene TRBJ1-3, with TRBD1 matching over 8 bases. Germline assignment: CDR1 MNHEY and CDR2 SVGAGI. This CDR3 is built from 15 residues. With V trimmed by 6 bases and J by 2 bases, 6 bases remained unmatched. DNA for the CDR3: TGTGCCAGCAGCGAAATACAGGGGGCTGGAAACACCATATATTTT. It codes for CASSEIQGAGNTIYF.

The chain recombines TRBV5-1 with TRBJ2-3, with no clear D. The CDR3 is 14 amino acids. The germline V and J ends were trimmed by 2 bases and 0 bases, with 7 bases remaining between them. Germline V lookup: CDR1 SGHRS, CDR2 YFSETQ. The CDR3 reads CASSLDPSTDTQYF. The CDR3 region has the DNA TGCGCCAGCAGCTTAGACCCGAGCACAGATACGCAGTATTTT. Full variable domain (missing parts from reference TRBV5-1 and TRBJ2-3): KAGVTQTPRYLIKTRGQQVTLSCSPISGHRSVSWYQQTPGQGLQFLFEYFSETQRNKGNFPGRFSGRQFSNSRSEMNVSTLELGDSALYLCASSLDPSTDTQYFGPGTRLTVL.

The chain has TRBV4-2 and TRBJ1-6; D call uncertain. Between the trimmed V and J ends, which lost 5 bases and 8 bases, there was a span of 19 bases. Germline V gene data show CDR1 as LGHNA and CDR2 as YNFKEQ. This CDR3 has 16 residues. CDR3 nucleotide sequence: TGTGCCAGCAGCTTGTTCGTGACGGCAAGGGATTCACCCCTCCACTTT. It yields the protein CASSLFVTARDSPLHF.

As concerns this clone: Lacking the conserved final phenylalanine or tryptophan, this CDR3 likely reflects a read error. The limits of the CDR3 on the DNA are not certain, so only TCRdb's listed CDR3 is given. This chain uses TRBV11-3 with TRBJ2-6; TRBD2 is the table's D call, not checked against the DNA. Germline assignment: CDR1 SGHNT and CDR2 YENEEA. The CDR3 is 10 residues long, ends included. The CDR3 sequence is CASSLDKEPG.